This record covers a single T cell receptor beta chain. This sample stems from a study of blood T cell repertoires in COVID-19. The table came from immunoSEQ multiplex PCR; TCRdb's copy has only in-frame clones and leaves some out. The sample has 200,000 to 250,000 clones, 82% seen once. The V end lost 4 bases, the J end lost 0 bases, and 7 bases lay between the germline ends. The CDR3 sequence is 14 residues long. CDR1 and CDR2 (germline): SGHTA, FQGNSA. The sequence was collected from a woman in her sixties or seventies who had recovered from COVID-19. The chain uses TRBV7-2 and TRBJ1-3; D unclear. Sequenced sample: PBMCs or T cells enriched from blood (not recorded which). The CDR3 coding sequence is TGTGCCAGCAGCTCACAGAACTCTGGAAACACCATATATTTT. Translation gives CASSSQNSGNTIYF.